What follows is one T cell receptor (beta chain) and its context. Its antigen is undetermined. These data originate in a study of cytomegalovirus exposure and HLA in healthy donors. General study findings and limits: According to a later analysis, TCR clusters from the first cohort tended to co-occur in the 120 or so validation repertoires.

The CDR3 runs 15 residues. Trimming cost V 7 bases and J 1 base, with 13 bases left between them. Germline CDR1 is MNHNS and CDR2 is SASEGT. The method was immunoSEQ multiplex PCR; TCRdb's version includes in-frame clones alone and lacks a portion of them. Of approximately 90,000 clones in the sample, approximately 93% were seen once. The V and J genes are TRBV6-1 and TRBJ2-2; D is possibly TRBD2 (5 bases). The specimen was PBMCs. The TCR comes from a woman aged 25 to 39 in good health and CMV-seropositive. The CDR3 sequence: CASKMDWVNTGELFF. DNA for the CDR3: TGTGCCAGCAAGATGGACTGGGTGAACACCGGGGAGCTGTTTTTT.